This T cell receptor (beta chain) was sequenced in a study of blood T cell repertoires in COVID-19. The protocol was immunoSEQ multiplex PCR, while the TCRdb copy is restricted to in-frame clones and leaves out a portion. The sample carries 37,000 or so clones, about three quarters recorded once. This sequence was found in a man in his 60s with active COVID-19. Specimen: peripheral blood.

CDR3 coding DNA: TGTGCCAGCAGCTTGGCTTCCCTAGCGGCTAGCACAGATACGCAGTATTTT. It translates to CASSLASLAASTDTQYF. This chain links TRBV5-5 with TRBJ2-3; 7 bases are a match to TRBD2. Losses at the gene ends were 0 bases for V and 0 bases for J; bases not matched to a gene: 7. Germline assignment: CDR1 SGHKS and CDR2 YYEKEE (reference sequence). This CDR3 spans 17 amino acids.